This entry lists 24 T cell receptor beta chains sequenced from one sample in a study of blood T cell repertoires in COVID-19. Assay used: immunoSEQ multiplex PCR; TCRdb lists only in-frame clones, some missing. The table lists 80,000 to 90,000 clones, 82% of them singletons. Sample: peripheral blood. The source of these receptors is a woman at least 80 years old with acute or convalescent COVID-19.

CDR3 sequence reads: CASSQTGATDTQYF. The CDR3 DNA is TGTGCCAGCAGCCAGACTGGGGCCACAGATACGCAGTATTTT. V usage is TRBV7-3 and J usage is TRBJ2-3; perhaps TRBD1 as D (5 bases). CDR1 SGHTA and CDR2 FQGTGA come from the germline V gene. There are 14 residues in the CDR3. The V end was cut by 5 bases, the J end by 2 bases, with 11 bases between.

The chain joins TRBV9 to TRBJ1-4; maybe TRBD1 (6 bases). CDR1 SGDLS and CDR2 YYNGEE come from the germline V gene. The CDR3 covers 18 residues. V was cut by 4 bases and J by 0 bases, with 19 bases left in between. The CDR3 loop is CASSPGGAGFATNEKLFF. The CDR3 region has the DNA TGTGCCAGCAGCCCGGGGGGGGCGGGGTTTGCAACTAATGAAAAACTGTTTTTT. Full variable domain (remainder filled in from reference TRBV9 and TRBJ1-4): DSGVTQTPKHLITATGQRVTLRCSPRSGDLSVYWYQQSLDQGLQFLIQYYNGEERAKGNILERFSAQQFPDLHSELNLSSLELGDSALYFCASSPGGAGFATNEKLFFGSGTQLSVL.

The chain couples TRBV18 to TRBJ1-2; weak D call: TRBD1 (5 bases). Trimming left V 3 bases short and J 4 bases short, with 12 bases between. Germline V gene data show CDR1 as KGHSH and CDR2 as LQKENI. The CDR3 extends over 14 amino acids. CDR3 sequence reads: CASSPPTASYGYTF. Here the CDR3 DNA reads TGTGCCAGCTCACCTCCGACAGCCAGCTATGGCTACACCTTC.

The CDR3: CASRRLARDTQYF. CDR3 nucleotides: TGTGCCAGCAGAAGACTAGCGCGAGATACGCAGTATTTT. The V and J genes are TRBV7-2 and TRBJ2-3; 8 nucleotides align to TRBD2. The CDR3 length is 13 residues. V lost 6 bases and J lost 5; bases outside the gene matches: 4. CDR1 and CDR2 (germline): SGHTA, FQGNSA.

The CDR3 region has the DNA TGTGCCAGCAGCTTCGGGAACACTGAAGCTTTCTTT. It encodes CASSFGNTEAFF. The chain is built from TRBV13 and TRBJ1-1, with D uncertain. The CDR3 loop spans 12 amino acids. The V gene's germline CDR1 is PRHDT and CDR2 FYEKMQ (reference sequence). Trimming removed 3 bases at V and 1 base at J, with 3 bases between.

This clone has only a few counts. V is TRBV5-4 and J is TRBJ1-2, with 12 bases matching TRBD1. This CDR3 has 17 residues. V was clipped by 4 bases and J by 4 bases; unmatched bases: 11. Germline CDR1 reads SGHNT; CDR2 reads YYREEE (reference sequence). Here the CDR3 reads CASSPGTGGQSLYGYTF. CDR3 in DNA: TGTGCCAGCAGCCCCGGGACAGGGGGCCAGTCCCTCTATGGCTACACCTTC.

The J gene is TRBJ2-1, the V gene TRBV5-1; TRBD2 matches at 8 bases. The V gene's germline CDR1 is SGHRS and CDR2 YFSETQ. The CDR3 sequence is 15 residues long. The V gene end was trimmed by 0 bases and the J gene end by 9 bases; junction bases not matched to a gene: 8. In DNA, the CDR3 is TGCGCCAGCAGCTTGGTGCCAGCGGGAGAGGCTGAGCAGTTCTTC. Translating gives CASSLVPAGEAEQFF.

This clone was observed a single time. The rearrangement uses TRBV18 and TRBJ1-5; TRBD1 agrees at 8 bases. CDR3 size: 15 residues. V lost 3 bases to trimming and J lost 0 bases; unmatched junction nucleotides: 1. The germline gives CDR1 KGHSH, CDR2 LQKENI. The CDR3 is CASSPGQDSNQPQHF. Here the CDR3 DNA reads TGTGCCAGCTCACCGGGACAGGATAGCAATCAGCCCCAGCATTTT.

This chain uses TRBV9 with TRBJ1-2; 10 bases align to TRBD1. The CDR3 contains 14 residues. Unmatched junction bases numbered 6, after V lost 3 bases and J lost 7 bases. The germline gives CDR1 SGDLS, CDR2 YYNGEE. The CDR3 region has the DNA TGTGCCAGCAGCGAACGACAGGGGGCCCCTGGCTACACCTTC. Its protein is CASSERQGAPGYTF.

This sequence joins TRBV6-5 and TRBJ1-2; a weak D match, TRBD1 (5 bases). The CDR3 extends over 15 amino acids. Germline assignment: CDR1 MNHEY and CDR2 SVGAGI. Trimming removed 6 bases at V and 4 bases at J, with 18 bases between. CDR3 in DNA: TGTGCCAGCAGAAAAACGAGGCCGGGACTCTATGGCTACACCTTC. As protein: CASRKTRPGLYGYTF.

This chain links TRBV6-1 with TRBJ2-1; TRBD1 matches at 7 bases. The V segment lost 1 base and the J segment 0 bases; nucleotides outside the gene matches: 0. CDR1 MNHNS and CDR2 SASEGT come from the germline V gene. This CDR3 has 15 residues. For the CDR3, the DNA is TGTGCCAGCAGTGAAGACAGGGGCTCCTACAATGAGCAGTTCTTC. Translated: CASSEDRGSYNEQFF.

The chain uses TRBV18 and TRBJ2-1; 7 bases match TRBD2. Trimming cost V 4 bases and J 8 bases; bases outside gene matches: 14. Germline CDR1 is KGHSH and CDR2 is LQKENI. This CDR3 is built from 16 residues. The CDR3 bases are TGTGCCAGCTCACGGGCGGCGAGTGGGGGGGAGTATGAGCAGTTCTTC. Translated: CASSRAASGGEYEQFF.

This chain joins TRBV3-1 (or the pseudogene TRBV3-2) and TRBJ1-1, with a weak D call TRBD1 (5 bases). Trimming left V 1 base short and J 6 bases short, with 9 bases between. CDR3 length: 13 residues. Germline values: CDR1 LGHDT, CDR2 YNNKEL (reference sequence). The CDR3 reads CASSQVPGSEAFF. The DNA of the CDR3 is TGTGCCAGCAGCCAAGTTCCAGGGTCTGAAGCTTTCTTT.

The chain uses TRBV4-1 and TRBJ2-5; no firm D call. Germline CDR1 is MGHRA and CDR2 is YSYEKL. CDR3 length equals 14 residues. V lost 4 bases and J 3 bases, leaving 12 bases between the germline ends. DNA of the CDR3: TGCGCCAGCAGCCTAACAGAGACGGAAGAGACCCAGTACTTC. As protein: CASSLTETEETQYF.

Here the CDR3 DNA reads TGTGCCACCAGTGATTACAGGGTTGCAGATACGCAGTATTTT. It yields the protein CATSDYRVADTQYF. J is TRBJ2-3 and V is TRBV24-1; D is possibly TRBD1 (6 bases). V was clipped by 2 bases and J by 4 bases, with 9 bases between them. The CDR3 loop spans 14 amino acids. Looked up from germline, CDR1 is KGHDR and CDR2 is SFDVKD.

The chain joins TRBV3-1 (or the pseudogene TRBV3-2) to TRBJ2-7, with D uncertain. CDR1 is LGHDT, CDR2 YNNKEL, per germline (reference sequence). The CDR3 runs 14 residues. Trimming removed 1 base from V and 3 bases from J, with 10 bases in between. The CDR3 region is CASSQGVLDYEQYF. CDR3 nucleotides: TGTGCCAGCAGCCAAGGGGTGCTAGACTACGAGCAGTACTTC.

CDR3 loop: CASIMREVVNNEQFF. The CDR3 region has the DNA TGTGCCAGTATCATGAGGGAGGTCGTTAACAATGAGCAGTTCTTC. V usage is TRBV19 and J usage is TRBJ2-1; tentatively, D is TRBD2 (6 bases). Trimming removed 7 bases from V and 5 bases from J, with 18 bases in between. This CDR3 spans 15 amino acids. CDR1 and CDR2 from the germline V gene are LNHDA and SQIVND (reference sequence).

As concerns this clone: The germline gene is not matched at one end of the junction; a read error may be the cause. V and J are TRBV5-1 and TRBJ2-1; 8 nucleotides agree with TRBD2. CDR3 length: 15 residues. Germline values: CDR1 SGHRS, CDR2 YFSETQ. This CDR3 is CASSIAGFSYDEQFF. The CDR3 DNA reads TGCGCCAGCAGCATAGCGGGGTTCTCCTACGATGAGCAGTTCTTC.

The V and J genes are TRBV3-1 (or the pseudogene TRBV3-2) and TRBJ2-7; D call uncertain. Germline CDR1 reads LGHDT; CDR2 reads YNNKEL (reference sequence). The CDR3 sequence is 13 residues long. V was trimmed by 1 base and J by 2 bases, leaving 6 bases between them. The DNA of the CDR3 is TGTGCCAGCAGCCAAGCATCAACCTACGAGCAGTACTTC. Its protein is CASSQASTYEQYF.

This chain links TRBV6-5 with TRBJ1-5; D remains ambiguous. Germline lookup yields CDR1 MNHEY and CDR2 SVGAGI. The CDR3 has 12 amino acids. With 8 bases removed from V and 8 bases from J, the gap between germline ends came to 13 bases. This chain's CDR3 is CASGHLEEPQHF. CDR3 in DNA: TGTGCCAGCGGGCACCTCGAAGAGCCCCAGCATTTT.

This rearrangement joins TRBV28 to TRBJ2-1; 14 bases map to TRBD2. Germline CDR1 and CDR2: MDHEN and SYDVKM. Losses at the gene ends were 4 bases for V and 6 bases for J; bases not matched to a gene: 5. The CDR3 is 16 residues long. The CDR3 protein is CASSSTSGRVGNEQFF. The DNA of the CDR3 is TGTGCCAGCAGTTCGACTAGCGGGAGGGTCGGCAATGAGCAGTTCTTC.

This clone has just one count. V and J are TRBV9 and TRBJ1-6; D gene ambiguous. V was cut by 3 bases and J by 6 bases, with 7 bases left in between. CDR3 length equals 13 residues. Looked up from germline, CDR1 is SGDLS and CDR2 is YYNGEE. This CDR3 reads CASSDSGNSPLHF. CDR3 nucleotide sequence: TGTGCCAGCAGCGACAGTGGTAATTCACCCCTCCACTTT.

V and J are TRBV15 and TRBJ2-7; 9 bases are a match to TRBD1. V was clipped by 3 bases and J by 5 bases; unmatched bases: 5. This CDR3 is 14 amino acids long. Germline V gene sequence: CDR1 LNHNV, CDR2 YYDKDF (reference sequence). Written as DNA, the CDR3 is TGTGCCACCAGCAGCGGGACAGGGAGGAACGAGCAGTACTTC. Translated, it gives CATSSGTGRNEQYF.

This chain joins TRBV11-2 and TRBJ2-2; D uncertain. CDR3 length: 14 amino acids. Germline CDR1 and CDR2: SGHAT and FQNNGV. V shed 6 bases and J shed 5 bases, with 13 bases lying between them. CDR3 sequence: CASRITTLTGELFF. The CDR3 DNA sequence: TGTGCCAGCAGGATTACTACGTTAACCGGGGAGCTGTTTTTT. The variable domain in full, completed from reference TRBV11-2 and TRBJ2-2, reads EAGVAQSPRYKIIEKRQSVAFWCNPISGHATLYWYQQILGQGPKLLIQFQNNGVVDDSQLPKDRFSAERLKGVDSTLKIQPAKLEDSAVYLCASRITTLTGELFFGEGSRLTVL.